A few counts support the clone carrying this TCR beta chain. Its antigen remains unidentified. CDR3 length: 15 residues. Looked up from germline, CDR1 is SNHLY and CDR2 is FYNNEI. V gave up 10 bases and J gave up 0 bases, with 17 bases separating them. Measured with immunoSEQ multiplex PCR; TCRdb has only the in-frame clones, and not every one. The sample lists roughly 3,000 clones, roughly 79% occurring once. These data originate in a study of radiotherapy plus CTLA-4 blockade in lung cancer. Study-level results: It was early blood T cell clone dynamics, with interferon-beta, that reportedly best predicted response.

This receptor was identified in a human donor with non-small cell lung cancer that progressed on radiotherapy plus ipilimumab. The rearrangement links TRBV2 to TRBJ2-3; possible D gene TRBD2, 7 bases. Material: tumor tissue, obtained from a patient treated with radiotherapy plus ipilimumab. The CDR3 bases are TGTGCCACCAGGGAGGGGGACTCTAGCACAGATACGCAGTATTTT. This codes for CATREGDSSTDTQYF.